Below are 31 T cell receptor beta chains sequenced from a single sample in a study of cytotoxic CD8 clonotypes in ibrutinib-treated CLL. Produced via immunoSEQ multiplex PCR; TCRdb's table is partial and in-frame only. The sample lists under 150,000 clones, more than 85% occurring once. Material: PBMCs, obtained after 12 months of ibrutinib treatment. The origin of the receptors is a human donor with chronic lymphocytic leukemia.

The rearrangement uses TRBV9 and TRBJ2-3; 7 nucleotides match TRBD1. Germline trimming cut 3 bases from V and 6 bases from J; bases unmatched to any gene: 7. CDR3 length: 14 residues. Germline V gene sequence: CDR1 SGDLS, CDR2 YYNGEE. CDR3 DNA: TGTGCCAGCAGCGCCGAGGGGGCTACGGATACGCAGTATTTT. Translating it yields CASSAEGATDTQYF. The whole variable domain, filled in from reference TRBV9 and TRBJ2-3, reads DSGVTQTPKHLITATGQRVTLRCSPRSGDLSVYWYQQSLDQGLQFLIQYYNGEERAKGNILERFSAQQFPDLHSELNLSSLELGDSALYFCASSAEGATDTQYFGPGTRLTVL.

This rearrangement joins TRBV11-2 to TRBJ2-5, with D maybe TRBD1 (5 bases). Germline CDR1 and CDR2: SGHAT and FQNNGV. This CDR3 contains 13 residues. V was trimmed by 4 bases and J by 4 bases, leaving 10 bases between them. The CDR3 spells CASSYLGVETQYF. In DNA, the CDR3 is TGTGCCAGCAGCTACCTAGGGGTAGAGACCCAGTACTTC.

This chain uses TRBV5-1 with TRBJ2-1, with TRBD1 matching over 7 bases. The CDR3 extends over 14 amino acids. V shed 4 bases, J shed 0 bases, and the junction held 1 base outside the gene matches. Germline CDR1 reads SGHRS; CDR2 reads YFSETQ. In nucleotides, the CDR3 is TGCGCCAGCAGCCGGGACAGCTCCTACAATGAGCAGTTCTTC. Amino acid sequence: CASSRDSSYNEQFF.

The gene calls are TRBV28 and TRBJ1-2, with D possibly being TRBD1 (5 bases). The V and J ends lost 6 bases and 4 bases respectively, with 12 bases between them. The CDR3 is 13 residues long. CDR1 MDHEN and CDR2 SYDVKM come from the germline V gene. CDR3 loop: CASSPTVGYGYTF. In nucleotides, the CDR3 is TGTGCCAGCAGCCCGACAGTGGGCTATGGCTACACCTTC.

This clone turned up a few times. The chain couples TRBV5-5 to TRBJ1-2; the D gene is possibly TRBD1 (5 bases). The CDR3 covers 16 residues. Germline CDR1 reads SGHKS; CDR2 reads YYEKEE (reference sequence). The germline V and J ends were trimmed by 5 bases and 5 bases, with 22 bases remaining between them. The DNA of the CDR3 is TGTGCCAGCAGGACAGACCTCCGGGAGACCGCTTATGGCTACACCTTC. This translates into CASRTDLRETAYGYTF.

This chain joins TRBV28 and TRBJ1-4; D might be TRBD1 (5 bases). The germline V gene encodes CDR1 MDHEN and CDR2 SYDVKM. This CDR3 has 16 amino acids. Trimming left V 5 bases short and J 2 bases short, with 15 bases between. The CDR3 nucleotides read TGTGCCAGCAGTATACATCGGGGCGCGACTAATGAAAAACTGTTTTTT. Its protein product is CASSIHRGATNEKLFF.

This clone has a single count. The chain has TRBV9 and TRBJ2-1; 9 bases are shared with TRBD2. Germline CDR1 reads SGDLS; CDR2 reads YYNGEE. CDR3 size: 15 residues. The V and J ends lost 4 bases and 8 bases, in that order; junction bases with no gene match: 10. Here the CDR3 reads CASSLRTSAGDEQFF. The CDR3 bases are TGTGCCAGCAGCCTCAGGACTAGCGCGGGTGATGAGCAGTTCTTC.

The rearrangement links TRBV28 to TRBJ2-7; TRBD2 aligns across 8 bases. CDR3 length: 15 residues. Germline values: CDR1 MDHEN, CDR2 SYDVKM. The ends lost 6 bases at V and 1 base at J; junction bases unmatched: 8. CDR3 bases: TGTGCCAGCAGCTACCCGGGACTAGGGTCCTACGAGCAGTACTTC. Translation: CASSYPGLGSYEQYF.

The gene calls are TRBV21-1 and TRBJ2-5; the table's D gene call, TRBD1, was not cross checked with the DNA. TRBV21-1 has pseudogene status. The CDR3 length is 14 residues. The CDR3 coding sequence is TGTGCCAGCAGCAAAGTAACAGGGGGCTTGACCCAGTACTTC. The encoded protein is CASSKVTGGLTQYF.

V usage is TRBV27 and J usage is TRBJ1-2, with D unresolved. This CDR3 is 13 amino acids long. V lost 2 bases to trimming and J lost 0 bases, with 4 bases between them. Germline CDR1 and CDR2: MNHEY and SMNVEV (reference sequence). The DNA of the CDR3 is TGTGCCAGCAGTTTACGGACTAACTATGGCTACACCTTC. It specifies CASSLRTNYGYTF.

The chain links TRBV18 to TRBJ1-5; a possible D gene is TRBD1 (5 bases). Trimming cost V 2 bases and J 7 bases, with 9 bases left between them. There are 13 residues in the CDR3. Germline V gives CDR1 KGHSH, CDR2 LQKENI. In DNA, the CDR3 is TGTGCCAGCTCACCAGGGGACGAGCAGCCCCAGCATTTT. It yields the protein CASSPGDEQPQHF.

V gene TRBV28 combines with J gene TRBJ1-2; unclear D gene. Germline CDR1 MDHEN, CDR2 SYDVKM. Trimming cost V 8 bases and J 7 bases, with 14 bases left between them. The CDR3 is 12 residues long. CDR3 in amino acids: CASSTASGGYTF. DNA for the CDR3: TGTGCCAGCTCAACCGCGAGTGGTGGCTACACCTTC.

The V gene is TRBV30, the J gene TRBJ2-3; D gene ambiguous. V lost 1 base to trimming and J lost 2 bases, with 13 bases between them. Germline V CDR1 and CDR2: GTSNPN, SVGIG (reference sequence). This CDR3 has 15 residues. CDR3 sequence (DNA): TGTGCCTGGAGTGCCGAACACATAATCACAGATACGCAGTATTTT. Its translation is CAWSAEHIITDTQYF.

A remark on this clone: The same CDR3 arises from other DNA sequences in this sample as well. This sequence joins TRBV7-9 and TRBJ1-1; D uncertain. Trimming took 1 base from V and 4 from J, leaving 4 bases between them. CDR1 is SEHNR, CDR2 FQNEAQ, per germline (reference sequence). CDR3 size: 12 residues. The CDR3 region has the DNA TGTGCCAGCAGCTTAGTTCTCACTGAAGCTTTCTTT. The encoded protein is CASSLVLTEAFF.

The chain uses TRBV7-9 and TRBJ2-7; the match to TRBD2 covers 7 bases. Trimming took 5 bases from V and 7 from J; bases not matched to a gene: 8. This CDR3 has 13 residues. Germline V gene data show CDR1 as SEHNR and CDR2 as FQNEAQ (reference sequence). The CDR3 reads CASSPLGGREQYF. The CDR3 DNA reads as TGTGCCAGCAGCCCCCTGGGGGGGAGGGAGCAGTACTTC.

The chain combines TRBV18 with TRBJ2-3; no reliable D call. The CDR3 extends over 16 amino acids. With 3 bases removed from V and 2 bases from J, the gap between germline ends came to 15 bases. In germline, CDR1 is KGHSH, CDR2 LQKENI. The CDR3 protein is CASSPSFGISTDTQYF. The CDR3 region has the DNA TGTGCCAGCTCACCGTCTTTCGGCATCTCCACAGATACGCAGTATTTT.

The genes are TRBV30 and TRBJ1-6, with TRBD1 identical over 9 bases. The V and J ends lost 5 bases and 4 bases, in that order; junction bases with no gene match: 0. In germline, CDR1 is GTSNPN, CDR2 SVGIG (reference sequence). The CDR3 is 13 amino acids. This CDR3 reads CAWGQGYNSPLHF. The CDR3 DNA reads as TGTGCCTGGGGACAGGGGTATAATTCACCCCTCCACTTT.

The rearrangement links TRBV7-6 to TRBJ2-7; 10 bases map to TRBD2. Germline loops: CDR1 SGHVS, CDR2 FNYEAQ. The CDR3 is 17 amino acids. Germline trimming cut 5 bases from V and 5 bases from J; bases unmatched to any gene: 15. As DNA, the CDR3 is TGTGCCAGCAGCGCAGGCCCTCGAGGGACTAGCGCCCACGAGCAGTACTTC. Translated, it gives CASSAGPRGTSAHEQYF.

V and J are TRBV28 and TRBJ1-5, with D tentatively TRBD1 (5 bases). The V gene lost 7 bases and the J gene lost 0 bases, with 13 bases spanning the gap. CDR1 and CDR2 (germline): MDHEN, SYDVKM. The CDR3 length is 15 residues. The CDR3, as DNA: TGTGCCAGCAAAATCAGGGAGTATAGCAATCAGCCCCAGCATTTT. This encodes CASKIREYSNQPQHF. The full variable domain, rest sourced from reference TRBV28 and TRBJ1-5, is DVKVTQSSRYLVKRTGEKVFLECVQDMDHENMFWYRQDPGLGLRLIYFSYDVKMKEKGDIPEGYSVSREKKERFSLILESASTNQTSMYLCASKIREYSNQPQHFGDGTRLSIL.

The chain couples TRBV2 to TRBJ2-5; D unclear. Germline loops: CDR1 SNHLY, CDR2 FYNNEI. The CDR3 totals 10 residues. V was shortened by 5 bases and J by 4 bases, with 2 bases between the two germline ends. Here the CDR3 DNA reads TGTGCCAGCAGTCCAGAGACCCAGTACTTC. It encodes CASSPETQYF.

The count of this clone is one. This rearrangement joins TRBV15 to TRBJ1-5; D might be TRBD1 (6 bases). CDR1 and CDR2 (germline): LNHNV, YYDKDF (reference sequence). This CDR3 has 15 amino acids. V was shortened by 4 bases and J by 7 bases, with 17 bases between the two germline ends. The CDR3 DNA reads TGTGCCACCAGCAAAGCCACAGGGATGGGACAGCCCCAGCATTTT. Its protein product is CATSKATGMGQPQHF.

J is TRBJ2-1 and V is TRBV19; D is unresolved. With 3 bases removed from V and 6 bases from J, the gap between germline ends came to 9 bases. The CDR3 runs to 13 residues. Germline lookup yields CDR1 LNHDA and CDR2 SQIVND (reference sequence). This CDR3 reads CASSILSTNEQFF. CDR3 DNA: TGTGCCAGTAGTATTCTTTCCACCAATGAGCAGTTCTTC.

J is TRBJ1-5 and V is TRBV28; 9 bases match TRBD1. The CDR3 loop spans 16 amino acids. Looked up from germline, CDR1 is MDHEN and CDR2 is SYDVKM. The junction had 9 bases not matched to a gene; V was cut back by 8 bases and J by 1 base. This CDR3 is CASRTGELKSNQPQHF. In DNA form, the CDR3 reads TGTGCCAGCCGGACAGGGGAGCTTAAGAGCAATCAGCCCCAGCATTTT. The complete variable domain, with remaining parts taken from reference TRBV28 and TRBJ1-5, reads DVKVTQSSRYLVKRTGEKVFLECVQDMDHENMFWYRQDPGLGLRLIYFSYDVKMKEKGDIPEGYSVSREKKERFSLILESASTNQTSMYLCASRTGELKSNQPQHFGDGTRLSIL.

As to this clone: Other DNA sequences in this specimen translate into the identical CDR3. The gene calls are TRBV5-4 and TRBJ2-1, with D unclear. The CDR3 length is 15 residues. Germline CDR1 is SGHNT and CDR2 is YYREEE (reference sequence). The V gene lost 0 bases and the J gene lost 2 bases, with 9 bases spanning the gap. The CDR3 bases are TGTGCCAGCAGCTTGGAGGGCGGAACCTACAATGAGCAGTTCTTC. As protein: CASSLEGGTYNEQFF.

The chain's CDR3 is CSATSEQGGKLFF. As DNA, the CDR3 is TGCAGCGCTACAAGCGAGCAGGGGGGAAAACTGTTTTTT. The chain combines TRBV29-1 with TRBJ1-4; 7 nucleotides match TRBD1. Germline CDR1 SQVTM, CDR2 ANQGSEA. The CDR3 extends over 13 amino acids. V shed 7 bases, J shed 10 bases, and the junction held 12 bases outside the gene matches.

The CDR3 DNA is TGTGCCAGCAGTGTGGGCAGGGGGCGTCAGCCCCAGCATTTT. The encoded protein is CASSVGRGRQPQHF. The V gene is TRBV2, the J gene TRBJ1-5; 8 bases fit TRBD1. CDR3 length: 14 residues. Germline CDR1 and CDR2: SNHLY and FYNNEI. J lost 6 bases, V lost 4 bases, and 5 bases had no gene match.

This sequence joins TRBV19 and TRBJ1-5; weak D call: TRBD1 (6 bases). V dropped 3 bases and J dropped 5 bases, with 11 bases sitting between them. Germline V gives CDR1 LNHDA, CDR2 SQIVND (reference sequence). This CDR3 contains 14 residues. For the CDR3, the DNA is TGTGCCAGTAGTATCAGGGGTCCTTATCAGCCCCAGCATTTT. Translating it yields CASSIRGPYQPQHF.

V gene TRBV9 combines with J gene TRBJ2-3; D call uncertain. Germline V lookup: CDR1 SGDLS, CDR2 YYNGEE. The CDR3 spans 15 residues. V lost 0 bases and J 0 bases, leaving 8 bases between the germline ends. CDR3 sequence: CASSVGVGSTDTQYF. The CDR3 bases are TGTGCCAGCAGCGTAGGGGTAGGTAGCACAGATACGCAGTATTTT.

V gene TRBV28 combines with J gene TRBJ1-5, with a possible D match to TRBD1 (5 bases). Trimming cost V 0 bases and J 4 bases, with 7 bases left between them. The CDR3 runs 14 residues. The germline V gene has CDR1 MDHEN and CDR2 SYDVKM. The CDR3 sequence is CASSLWGTNQPQHF. Here the CDR3 DNA reads TGTGCCAGCAGTTTATGGGGGACGAATCAGCCCCAGCATTTT.

V and J are TRBV10-2 and TRBJ2-5, with D unresolved. Germline V gives CDR1 WSHSY, CDR2 SAAADI. Trimming removed 4 bases at V and 2 bases at J, with 5 bases between. The CDR3 is made up of 12 amino acids. The CDR3 DNA reads TGCGCCAGCAGTGCCGAGCAAGAGACCCAGTACTTC. Translating gives CASSAEQETQYF.

The chain links TRBV6-6 to TRBJ1-3; D is unclear. V was pared by 7 bases and J by 3 bases, with 7 bases between. This CDR3 is built from 12 residues. Germline V gene sequence: CDR1 MNHNY, CDR2 SVGAGI (reference sequence). The CDR3 sequence is CASNQNGNTIYF. Written as DNA, the CDR3 is TGTGCCAGCAACCAAAATGGAAACACCATATATTTT.